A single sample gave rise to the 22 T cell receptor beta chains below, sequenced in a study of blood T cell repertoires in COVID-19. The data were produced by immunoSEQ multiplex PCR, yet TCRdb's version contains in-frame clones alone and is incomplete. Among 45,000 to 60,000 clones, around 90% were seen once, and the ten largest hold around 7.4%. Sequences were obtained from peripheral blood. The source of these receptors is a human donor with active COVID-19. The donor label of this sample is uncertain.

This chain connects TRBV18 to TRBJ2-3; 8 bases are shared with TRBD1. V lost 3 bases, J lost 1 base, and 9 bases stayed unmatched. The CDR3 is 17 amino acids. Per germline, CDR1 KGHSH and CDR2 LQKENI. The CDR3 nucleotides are TGTGCCAGCTCACCCGCGACAGGGGCTACAGGCACAGATACGCAGTATTTT. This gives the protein CASSPATGATGTDTQYF. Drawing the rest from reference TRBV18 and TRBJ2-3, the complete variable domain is NAGVMQNPRHLVRRRGQEARLRCSPMKGHSHVYWYRQLPEEGLKFMVYLQKENIIDESGMPKERFSAEFPKEGPSILRIQQVVRGDSAAYFCASSPATGATGTDTQYFGPGTRLTVL.

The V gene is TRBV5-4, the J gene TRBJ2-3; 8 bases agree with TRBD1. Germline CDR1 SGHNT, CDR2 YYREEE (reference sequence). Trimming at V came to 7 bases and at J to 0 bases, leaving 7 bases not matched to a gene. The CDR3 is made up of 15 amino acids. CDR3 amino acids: CASSRGLTSTDTQYF. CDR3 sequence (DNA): TGTGCCAGCTCCAGGGGGCTAACTAGCACAGATACGCAGTATTTT.

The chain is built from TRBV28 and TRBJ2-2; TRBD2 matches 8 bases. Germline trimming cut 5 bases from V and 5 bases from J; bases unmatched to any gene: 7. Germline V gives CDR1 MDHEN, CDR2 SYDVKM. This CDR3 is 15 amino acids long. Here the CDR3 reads CASSPQRGRTGELFF. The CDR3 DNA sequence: TGTGCCAGCAGTCCTCAGCGGGGGAGGACCGGGGAGCTGTTTTTT.

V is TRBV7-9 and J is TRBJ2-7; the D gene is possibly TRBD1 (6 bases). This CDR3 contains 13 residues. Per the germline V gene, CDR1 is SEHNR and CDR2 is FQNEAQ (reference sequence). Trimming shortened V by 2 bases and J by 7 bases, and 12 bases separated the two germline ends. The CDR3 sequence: CASSLIQGGEQYF. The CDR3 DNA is TGTGCCAGCAGCTTAATACAGGGTGGGGAGCAGTACTTC.

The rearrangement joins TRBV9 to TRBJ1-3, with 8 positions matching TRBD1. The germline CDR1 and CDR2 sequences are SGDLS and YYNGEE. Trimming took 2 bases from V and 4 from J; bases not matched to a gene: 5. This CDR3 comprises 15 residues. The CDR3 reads CASSVQGALGNTIYF. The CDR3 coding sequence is TGTGCCAGCAGCGTTCAGGGGGCGTTGGGAAACACCATATATTTT.

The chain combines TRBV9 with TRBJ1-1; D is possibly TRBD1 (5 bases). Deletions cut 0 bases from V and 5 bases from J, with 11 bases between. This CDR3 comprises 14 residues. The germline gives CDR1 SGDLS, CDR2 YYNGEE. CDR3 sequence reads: CASSVAGEGTEAFF. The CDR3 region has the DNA TGTGCCAGCAGCGTAGCCGGGGAGGGGACTGAAGCTTTCTTT.

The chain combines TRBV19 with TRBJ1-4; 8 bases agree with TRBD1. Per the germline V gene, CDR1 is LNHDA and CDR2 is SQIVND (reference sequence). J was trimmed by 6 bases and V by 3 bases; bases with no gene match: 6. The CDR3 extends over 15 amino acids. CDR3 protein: CASSIPRGLDEKLFF. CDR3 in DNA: TGTGCCAGTAGTATCCCCAGGGGGCTGGATGAAAAACTGTTTTTT.

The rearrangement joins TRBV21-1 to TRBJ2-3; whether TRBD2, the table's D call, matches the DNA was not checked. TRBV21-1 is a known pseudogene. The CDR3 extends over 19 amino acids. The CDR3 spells CASKLKYSGGTVGTDTQYF. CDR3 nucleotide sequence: TGTGCCAGCAAACTCAAATATAGCGGGGGGACGGTGGGGACAGATACGCAGTATTTT.

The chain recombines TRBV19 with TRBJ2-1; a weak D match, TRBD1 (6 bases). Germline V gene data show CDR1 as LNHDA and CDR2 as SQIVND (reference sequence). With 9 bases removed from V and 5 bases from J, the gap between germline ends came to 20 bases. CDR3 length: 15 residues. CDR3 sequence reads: CASSPLDRINNEQFF. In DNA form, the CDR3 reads TGTGCCAGCTCCCCCCTCGACAGGATTAACAATGAGCAGTTCTTC.

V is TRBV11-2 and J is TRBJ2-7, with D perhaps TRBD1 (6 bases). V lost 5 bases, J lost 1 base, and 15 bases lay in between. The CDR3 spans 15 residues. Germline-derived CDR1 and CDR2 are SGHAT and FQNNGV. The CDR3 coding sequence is TGTGCCAGCAGCAACAGACAGGCACGGTCCTACGAGCAGTACTTC. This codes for CASSNRQARSYEQYF. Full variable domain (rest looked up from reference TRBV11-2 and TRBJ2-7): EAGVAQSPRYKIIEKRQSVAFWCNPISGHATLYWYQQILGQGPKLLIQFQNNGVVDDSQLPKDRFSAERLKGVDSTLKIQPAKLEDSAVYLCASSNRQARSYEQYFGPGTRLTVT.

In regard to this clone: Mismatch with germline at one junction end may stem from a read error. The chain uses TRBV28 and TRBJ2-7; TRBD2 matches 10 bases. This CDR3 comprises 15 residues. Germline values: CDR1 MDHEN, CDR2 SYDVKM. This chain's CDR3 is CASRSSFGTSALWDF. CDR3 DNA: TGTGCCAGCAGATCTTCTTTCGGGACTAGCGCGCTTTGGGATTTC.

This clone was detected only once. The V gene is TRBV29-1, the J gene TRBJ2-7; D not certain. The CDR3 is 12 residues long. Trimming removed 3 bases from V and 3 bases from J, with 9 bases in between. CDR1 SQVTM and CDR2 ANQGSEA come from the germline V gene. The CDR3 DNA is TGCAGCGTTGAGTTAGCAAACTACGAGCAGTACTTC. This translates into CSVELANYEQYF.

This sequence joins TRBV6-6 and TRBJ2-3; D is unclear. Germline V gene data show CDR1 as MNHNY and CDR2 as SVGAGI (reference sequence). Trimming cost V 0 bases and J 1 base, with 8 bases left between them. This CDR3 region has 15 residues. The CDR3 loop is CASSYSMPGTDTQYF. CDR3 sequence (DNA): TGTGCCAGCAGTTACTCGATGCCGGGCACAGATACGCAGTATTTT.

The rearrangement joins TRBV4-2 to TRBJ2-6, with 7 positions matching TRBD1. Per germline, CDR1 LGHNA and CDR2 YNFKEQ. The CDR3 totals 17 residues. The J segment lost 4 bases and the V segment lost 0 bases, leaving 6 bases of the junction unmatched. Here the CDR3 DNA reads TGTGCCAGCAGCCAAGAAAGAGGGGGCGCAGGGGCCAACGTCCTGACTTTC. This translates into CASSQERGGAGANVLTF.

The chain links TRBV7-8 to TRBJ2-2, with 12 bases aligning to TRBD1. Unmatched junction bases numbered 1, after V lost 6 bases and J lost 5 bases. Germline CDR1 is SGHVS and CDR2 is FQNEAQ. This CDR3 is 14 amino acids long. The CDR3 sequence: CASRGQGATGELFF. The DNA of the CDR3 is TGTGCCAGCAGGGGACAGGGGGCGACCGGGGAGCTGTTTTTT. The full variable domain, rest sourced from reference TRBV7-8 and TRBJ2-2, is GAGVSQSPRYKVAKRGQDVALRCDPISGHVSLFWYQQALGQGPEFLTYFQNEAQLDKSGLPSDRFFAERPEGSVSTLKIQRTQQEDSAVYLCASRGQGATGELFFGEGSRLTVL.

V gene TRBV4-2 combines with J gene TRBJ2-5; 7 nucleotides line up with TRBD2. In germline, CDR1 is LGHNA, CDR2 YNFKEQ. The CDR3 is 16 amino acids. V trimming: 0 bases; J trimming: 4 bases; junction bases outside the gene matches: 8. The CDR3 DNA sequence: TGTGCCAGCAGCCAAGATGGGGGGGGGAGTGGAGAGACCCAGTACTTC. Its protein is CASSQDGGGSGETQYF.

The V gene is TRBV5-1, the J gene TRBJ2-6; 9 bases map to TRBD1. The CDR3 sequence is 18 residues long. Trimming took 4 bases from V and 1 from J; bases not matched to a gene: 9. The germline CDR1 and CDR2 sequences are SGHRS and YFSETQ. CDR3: CASSRRTGEVSGANVLTF. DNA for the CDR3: TGCGCCAGCAGCCGGAGGACAGGGGAGGTGTCTGGGGCCAACGTCCTGACTTTC.

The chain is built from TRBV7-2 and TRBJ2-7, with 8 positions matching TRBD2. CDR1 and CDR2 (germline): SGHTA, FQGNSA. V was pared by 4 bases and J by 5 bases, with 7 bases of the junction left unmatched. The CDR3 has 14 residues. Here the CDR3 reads CASSSGTRVNEQYF. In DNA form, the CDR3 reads TGTGCCAGCAGCTCAGGGACTAGGGTGAACGAGCAGTACTTC. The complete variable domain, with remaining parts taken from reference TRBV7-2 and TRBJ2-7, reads GAGVSQSPSNKVTEKGKDVELRCDPISGHTALYWYRQSLGQGLEFLIYFQGNSAPDKSGLPSDRFSAERTGGSVSTLTIQRTQQEDSAVYLCASSSGTRVNEQYFGPGTRLTVT.

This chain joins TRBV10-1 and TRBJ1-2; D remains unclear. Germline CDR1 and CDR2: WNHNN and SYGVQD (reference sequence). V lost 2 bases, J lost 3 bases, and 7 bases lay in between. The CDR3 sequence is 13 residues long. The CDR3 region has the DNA TGCGCCAGCAGTGAGGACGGGGACTATGGCTACACCTTC. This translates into CASSEDGDYGYTF.

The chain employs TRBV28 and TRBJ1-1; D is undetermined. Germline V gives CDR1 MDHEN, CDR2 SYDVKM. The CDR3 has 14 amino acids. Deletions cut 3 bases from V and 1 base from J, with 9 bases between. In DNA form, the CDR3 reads TGTGCCAGCAGTTTCCCCGGTTGGAACACTGAAGCTTTCTTT. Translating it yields CASSFPGWNTEAFF.

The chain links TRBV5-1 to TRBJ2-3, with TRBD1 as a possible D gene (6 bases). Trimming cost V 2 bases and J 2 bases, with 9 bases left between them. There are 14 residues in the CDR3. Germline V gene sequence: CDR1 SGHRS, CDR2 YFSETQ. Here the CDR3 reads CASSFGQITDTQYF. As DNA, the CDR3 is TGCGCCAGCAGCTTCGGACAGATCACAGATACGCAGTATTTT. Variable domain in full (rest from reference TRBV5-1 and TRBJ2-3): KAGVTQTPRYLIKTRGQQVTLSCSPISGHRSVSWYQQTPGQGLQFLFEYFSETQRNKGNFPGRFSGRQFSNSRSEMNVSTLELGDSALYLCASSFGQITDTQYFGPGTRLTVL.

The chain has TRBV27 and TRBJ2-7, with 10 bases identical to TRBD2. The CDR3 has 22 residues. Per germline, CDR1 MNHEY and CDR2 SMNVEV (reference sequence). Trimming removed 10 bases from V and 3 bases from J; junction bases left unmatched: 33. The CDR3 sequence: CATQSTRRGFNPLAGLNYEQYF. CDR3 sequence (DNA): TGTGCCACCCAATCCACTAGAAGGGGATTCAATCCACTAGCGGGGCTAAACTACGAGCAGTACTTC.